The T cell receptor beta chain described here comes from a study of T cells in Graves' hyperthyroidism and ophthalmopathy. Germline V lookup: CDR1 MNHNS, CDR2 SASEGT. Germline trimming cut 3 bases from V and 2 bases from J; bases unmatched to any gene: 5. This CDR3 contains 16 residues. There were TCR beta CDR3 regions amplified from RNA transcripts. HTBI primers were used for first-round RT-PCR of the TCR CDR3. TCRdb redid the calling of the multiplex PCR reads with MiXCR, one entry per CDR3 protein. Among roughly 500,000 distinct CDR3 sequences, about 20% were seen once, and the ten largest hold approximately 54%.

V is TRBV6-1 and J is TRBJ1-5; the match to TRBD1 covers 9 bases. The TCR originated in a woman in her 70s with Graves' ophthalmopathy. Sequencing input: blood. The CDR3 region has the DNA TGTGCCAGCAGTGAGGGACAGGGCAGGGGCAATCAGCCCCAGCATTTT. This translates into CASSEGQGRGNQPQHF.